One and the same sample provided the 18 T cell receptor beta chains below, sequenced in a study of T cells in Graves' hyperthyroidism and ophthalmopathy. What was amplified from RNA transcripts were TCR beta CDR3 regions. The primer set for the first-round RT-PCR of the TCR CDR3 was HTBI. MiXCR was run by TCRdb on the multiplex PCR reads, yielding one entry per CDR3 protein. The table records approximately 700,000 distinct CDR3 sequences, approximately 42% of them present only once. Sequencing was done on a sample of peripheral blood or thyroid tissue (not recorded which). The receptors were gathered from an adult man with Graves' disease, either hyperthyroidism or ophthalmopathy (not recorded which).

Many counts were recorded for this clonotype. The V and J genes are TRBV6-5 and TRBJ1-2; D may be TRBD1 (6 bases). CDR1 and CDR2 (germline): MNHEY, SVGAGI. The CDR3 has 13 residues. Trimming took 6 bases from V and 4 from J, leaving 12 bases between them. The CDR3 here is CASSTRGTYGYTF. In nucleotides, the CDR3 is TGTGCCAGCAGCACCAGGGGAACCTATGGCTACACCTTC.

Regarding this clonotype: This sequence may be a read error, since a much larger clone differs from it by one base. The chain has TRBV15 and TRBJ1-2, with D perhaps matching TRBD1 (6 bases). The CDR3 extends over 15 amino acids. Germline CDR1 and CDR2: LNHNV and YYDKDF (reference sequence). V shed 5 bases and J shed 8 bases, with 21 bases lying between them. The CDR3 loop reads CATSVDPQGSNGYTF. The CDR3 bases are TGTGCCACCAGCGTAGACCCACAGGGATCGAACGGCTACACCTTC.

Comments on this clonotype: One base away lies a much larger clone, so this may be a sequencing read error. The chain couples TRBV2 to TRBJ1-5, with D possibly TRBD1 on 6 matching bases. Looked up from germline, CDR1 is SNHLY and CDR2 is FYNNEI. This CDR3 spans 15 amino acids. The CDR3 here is CASSTGRDSSQPQHF. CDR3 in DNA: TGTGCCAGCAGTACAGGGCGGGATAGCAGTCAGCCCCAGCATTTT.

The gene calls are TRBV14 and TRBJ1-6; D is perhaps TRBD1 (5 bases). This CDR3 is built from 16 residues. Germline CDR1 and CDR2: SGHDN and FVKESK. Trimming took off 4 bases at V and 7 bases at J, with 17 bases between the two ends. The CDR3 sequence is CASSLIGDLENSPLHF. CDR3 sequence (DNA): TGTGCCAGCAGCCTAATAGGGGATCTCGAGAATTCACCCCTCCACTTT. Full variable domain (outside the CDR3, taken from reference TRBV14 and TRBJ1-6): EAGVTQFPSHSVIEKGQTVTLRCDPISGHDNLYWYRRVMGKEIKFLLHFVKESKQDESGMPNNRFLAERTGGTYSTLKVQPAELEDSGVYFCASSLIGDLENSPLHFGNGTRLTVT.

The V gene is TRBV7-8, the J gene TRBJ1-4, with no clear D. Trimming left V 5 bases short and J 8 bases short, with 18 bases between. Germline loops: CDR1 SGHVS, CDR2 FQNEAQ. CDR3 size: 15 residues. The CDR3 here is CASSPPVGGGEKLFF. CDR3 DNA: TGTGCCAGCAGCCCCCCAGTAGGCGGCGGGGAAAAACTGTTTTTT.

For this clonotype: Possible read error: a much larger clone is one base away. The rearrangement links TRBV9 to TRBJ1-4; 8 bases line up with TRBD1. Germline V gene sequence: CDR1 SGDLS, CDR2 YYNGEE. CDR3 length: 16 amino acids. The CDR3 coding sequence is TGTACCAGCAGCACACAGACAGGGGATAGGAAGGAAAAACTGTTTTTT. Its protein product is CTSSTQTGDRKEKLFF. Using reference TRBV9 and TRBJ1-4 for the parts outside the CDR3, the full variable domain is DSGVTQTPKHLITATGQRVTLRCSPRSGDLSVYWYQQSLDQGLQFLIQYYNGEERAKGNILERFSAQQFPDLHSELNLSSLELGDSALYFCTSSTQTGDRKEKLFFGSGTQLSVL.

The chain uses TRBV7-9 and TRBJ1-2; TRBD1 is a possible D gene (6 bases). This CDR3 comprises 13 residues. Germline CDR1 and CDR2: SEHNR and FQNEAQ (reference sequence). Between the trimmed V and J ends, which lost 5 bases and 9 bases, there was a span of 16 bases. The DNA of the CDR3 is TGTGCCAGCAGCGGAAGCGACAGGATTAGCTACACCTTC. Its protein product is CASSGSDRISYTF.

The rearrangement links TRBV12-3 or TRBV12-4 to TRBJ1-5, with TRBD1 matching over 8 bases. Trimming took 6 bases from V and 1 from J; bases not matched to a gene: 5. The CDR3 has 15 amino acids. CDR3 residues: CASSRQGTSNQPQHF. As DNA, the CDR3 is TGTGCCAGCAGCCGACAGGGGACCAGCAATCAGCCCCAGCATTTT.

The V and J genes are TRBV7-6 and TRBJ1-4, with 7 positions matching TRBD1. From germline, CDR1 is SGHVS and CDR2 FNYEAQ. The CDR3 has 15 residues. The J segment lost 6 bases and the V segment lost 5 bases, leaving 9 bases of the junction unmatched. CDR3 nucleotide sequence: TGTGCCAGCAGCCCTGAGACAGGGAAGGATGAAAAACTGTTTTTT. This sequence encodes CASSPETGKDEKLFF.

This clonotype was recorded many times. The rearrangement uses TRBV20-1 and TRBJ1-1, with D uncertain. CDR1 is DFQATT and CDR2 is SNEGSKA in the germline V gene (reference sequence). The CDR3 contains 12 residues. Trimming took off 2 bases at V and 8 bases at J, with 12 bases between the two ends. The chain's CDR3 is CSARRAGSEAFF. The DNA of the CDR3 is TGCAGTGCTAGAAGGGCGGGGAGCGAAGCTTTCTTT.

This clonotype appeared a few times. CDR3 DNA: TGTGCCAGCAGTTCAATAGCGGGAGCCGAGCAGTACTTC. Translating gives CASSSIAGAEQYF. The rearrangement links TRBV2 to TRBJ2-7, with 9 bases lining up with TRBD2. J gave up 6 bases and V 5 bases, and 5 bases lay outside the gene matches. The germline V gene encodes CDR1 SNHLY and CDR2 FYNNEI. The CDR3 extends over 13 amino acids.

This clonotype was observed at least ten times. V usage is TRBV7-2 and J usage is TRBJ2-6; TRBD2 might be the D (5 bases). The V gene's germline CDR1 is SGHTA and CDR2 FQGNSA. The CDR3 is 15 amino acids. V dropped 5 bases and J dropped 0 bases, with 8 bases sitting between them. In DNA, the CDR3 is TGTGCCAGCAGCCAAGAGGGCTCTGGGGCCAACGTCCTGACTTTC. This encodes CASSQEGSGANVLTF. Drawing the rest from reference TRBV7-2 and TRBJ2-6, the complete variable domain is GAGVSQSPSNKVTEKGKDVELRCDPISGHTALYWYRQSLGQGLEFLIYFQGNSAPDKSGLPSDRFSAERTGGSVSTLTIQRTQQEDSAVYLCASSQEGSGANVLTFGAGSRLTVL.

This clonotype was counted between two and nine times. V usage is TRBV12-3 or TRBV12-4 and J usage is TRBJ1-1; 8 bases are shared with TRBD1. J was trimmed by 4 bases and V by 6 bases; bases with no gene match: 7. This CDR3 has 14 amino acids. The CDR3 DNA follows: TGTGCCAGCAGGGCCTGGGACAGGATCACTGAAGCTTTCTTT. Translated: CASRAWDRITEAFF.

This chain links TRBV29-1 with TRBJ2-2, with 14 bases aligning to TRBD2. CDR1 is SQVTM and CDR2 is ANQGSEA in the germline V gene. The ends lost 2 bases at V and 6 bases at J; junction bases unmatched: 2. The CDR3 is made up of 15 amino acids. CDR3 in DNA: TGCAGCGTTGAAAGACTAGCGGGAGGGGCCGGGGAGCTGTTTTTT. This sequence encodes CSVERLAGGAGELFF.

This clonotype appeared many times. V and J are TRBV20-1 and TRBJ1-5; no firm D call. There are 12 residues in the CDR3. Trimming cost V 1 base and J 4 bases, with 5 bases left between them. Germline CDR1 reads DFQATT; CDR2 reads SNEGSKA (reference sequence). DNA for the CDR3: TGCAGTGCTAGAGCCCTTAATCAGCCCCAGCATTTT. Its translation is CSARALNQPQHF.

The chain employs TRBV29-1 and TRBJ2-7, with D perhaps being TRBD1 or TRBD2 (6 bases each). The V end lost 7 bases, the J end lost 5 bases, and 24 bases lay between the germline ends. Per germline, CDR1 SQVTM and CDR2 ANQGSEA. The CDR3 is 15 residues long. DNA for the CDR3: TGCAGCGCCGGCACGGGGGCTTCGAATCCTAACGAGCAGTACTTC. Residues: CSAGTGASNPNEQYF.

For the CDR3, the DNA is TGTGCCAGCACCAGGGACAGGGGGCGCTACGAGCAGTACTTC. Protein product: CASTRDRGRYEQYF. The genes are TRBV2 and TRBJ2-7; 12 nucleotides match TRBD1. This CDR3 has 14 residues. V lost 7 bases to trimming and J lost 3 bases; unmatched junction nucleotides: 4. The V gene's germline CDR1 is SNHLY and CDR2 FYNNEI.

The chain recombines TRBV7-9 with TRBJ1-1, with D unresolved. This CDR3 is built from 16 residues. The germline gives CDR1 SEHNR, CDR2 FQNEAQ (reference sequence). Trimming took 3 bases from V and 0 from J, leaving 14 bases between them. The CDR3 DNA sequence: TGTGCCAGCAGCTTTGGGTCCGGGCGCCTGAACACTGAAGCTTTCTTT. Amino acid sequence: CASSFGSGRLNTEAFF.